Listed here are 32 T cell receptor beta chains from one sample, sequenced in a study of CD8 T cells in Susac syndrome. Reverse transcription of roughly 0.5 to 1 ug RNA was performed with random hexamers. TCRdb called the immunoSEQ multiplex PCR reads again in MiXCR, with one record for every CDR3 protein. The sample contains roughly 150,000 distinct CDR3 sequences, 90% to 97% of which appear only once. What was sequenced was CD4+ T cells from PBMCs. These receptors all come from a human donor with Susac syndrome.

The chain uses TRBV14 and TRBJ2-5, with D tentatively TRBD1 (5 bases). Germline values: CDR1 SGHDN, CDR2 FVKESK. The V end was cut by 3 bases, the J end by 2 bases, with 16 bases between. The CDR3 extends over 16 amino acids. The CDR3 loop is CASSHLQGIGQETQYF. CDR3 DNA: TGTGCCAGCAGCCATCTCCAGGGAATCGGGCAAGAGACCCAGTACTTC.

This clonotype is a singleton in its sample. The genes are TRBV20-1 and TRBJ2-5; D gene ambiguous. From germline, CDR1 is DFQATT and CDR2 SNEGSKA (reference sequence). This CDR3 region has 12 residues. V was clipped by 4 bases and J by 1 base, with 7 bases between them. DNA for the CDR3: TGCAGTGCTATTGAAATCCAAGAGACCCAGTACTTC. Protein sequence: CSAIEIQETQYF.

This clonotype was counted a single time. The chain carries TRBV28 and TRBJ1-2; D not resolved. The length of the CDR3 is 13 residues. Trimming cost V 2 bases and J 5 bases, with 9 bases left between them. CDR1 MDHEN and CDR2 SYDVKM come from the germline V gene. The CDR3 sequence is CASSLALKYGYTF. CDR3 nucleotide sequence: TGTGCCAGCAGTTTAGCCCTGAAATATGGCTACACCTTC.

A single count supports this clonotype. The rearrangement joins TRBV4-2 to TRBJ2-3; D is unclear. The CDR3 contains 17 residues. Germline-derived CDR1 and CDR2 are LGHNA and YNFKEQ. V lost 0 bases and J lost 0, with 13 bases in between. Here the CDR3 DNA reads TGTGCCAGCAGCCAAGATCGGAGCGACTCTAGCACAGATACGCAGTATTTT. Translating it yields CASSQDRSDSSTDTQYF.

The chain is built from TRBV28 and TRBJ2-3; 7 positions match TRBD1. J lost 4 bases, V lost 8 bases, and 15 bases had no gene match. Per germline, CDR1 MDHEN and CDR2 SYDVKM. CDR3 size: 16 residues. As DNA, the CDR3 is TGTGCCAGCGGCACCCAAGGGGGCAGTCGGGCAGATACGCAGTATTTT. It specifies CASGTQGGSRADTQYF.

The chain recombines TRBV9 with TRBJ2-1; D perhaps matches TRBD2 (6 bases). Trimming removed 8 bases at V and 7 bases at J, with 19 bases between. The germline gives CDR1 SGDLS, CDR2 YYNGEE. The CDR3 loop spans 14 amino acids. The CDR3 sequence: CASSPHPGRNEQFF. Written as DNA, the CDR3 is TGTGCCAGTTCCCCTCACCCTGGGAGGAATGAGCAGTTCTTC.

The rearrangement joins TRBV4-1 to TRBJ2-7; 8 nucleotides align to TRBD2. The CDR3 totals 17 residues. Germline values: CDR1 MGHRA, CDR2 YSYEKL. The ends lost 1 base at V and 2 bases at J; junction bases unmatched: 10. The DNA of the CDR3 is TGCGCCAGCAGCCAAGCTACCGGGACTAGTAACGCCTACGAGCAGTACTTC. This gives the protein CASSQATGTSNAYEQYF.

The gene calls are TRBV29-1 and TRBJ2-3; D could derive from TRBD1 or TRBD2 (5 bases each). Germline values: CDR1 SQVTM, CDR2 ANQGSEA. The V gene lost 4 bases and the J gene lost 5 bases, with 10 bases spanning the gap. The CDR3 totals 12 residues. The DNA of the CDR3 is TGCAGCGTTGTGTGGGGGTTAGATACGCAGTATTTT. Translation gives CSVVWGLDTQYF.

This chain uses TRBV14 with TRBJ1-1; possibly TRBD1 for D (5 bases). Germline CDR1 reads SGHDN; CDR2 reads FVKESK. Trimming removed 5 bases at V and 4 bases at J, with 14 bases between. The CDR3 sequence is 14 residues long. CDR3 in DNA: TGTGCCAGCAGCGGTATGCCGGGGGGCACTGAAGCTTTCTTT. Translated, it gives CASSGMPGGTEAFF.

This chain uses TRBV7-8 with TRBJ2-3; 8 nucleotides match TRBD1. Trimming took 1 base from V and 1 from J; bases not matched to a gene: 13. This CDR3 comprises 19 residues. The V gene's germline CDR1 is SGHVS and CDR2 FQNEAQ. The CDR3 nucleotides are TGTGCCAGCAGCTTAGTTCCGTCGGGGACGGGACAGGGCACAGATACGCAGTATTTT. Translating it yields CASSLVPSGTGQGTDTQYF.

This clonotype was counted once. The rearrangement joins TRBV5-4 to TRBJ2-1; 14 bases are shared with TRBD2. With V trimmed by 4 bases and J by 9 bases, 9 bases remained unmatched. The CDR3 has 16 amino acids. CDR1 is SGHNT, CDR2 YYREEE, per germline (reference sequence). CDR3 loop: CASSPGTSGSWVEQFF. DNA of the CDR3: TGTGCCAGCAGCCCCGGGACTAGCGGGAGTTGGGTTGAGCAGTTCTTC.

The chain carries TRBV5-1 and TRBJ2-7; D possibly matches TRBD1 or TRBD2 (7 bases each). This CDR3 spans 15 amino acids. With 1 base removed from V and 5 bases from J, the gap between germline ends came to 16 bases. The V gene's germline CDR1 is SGHRS and CDR2 YFSETQ. The CDR3 region is CASSLQGGSVNEQYF. The CDR3 nucleotides read TGCGCCAGCAGCTTGCAGGGGGGGAGTGTGAACGAGCAGTACTTC.

The CDR3, as DNA: TGTGCCAGCAGCGTAGTGGTTTCCGGGGAGCTGTTTTTT. Residues: CASSVVVSGELFF. The rearrangement uses TRBV9 and TRBJ2-2; D gene uncertain. This CDR3 is 13 amino acids long. Per the germline V gene, CDR1 is SGDLS and CDR2 is YYNGEE. V was shortened by 0 bases and J by 6 bases, with 6 bases between the two germline ends.

This chain joins TRBV18 and TRBJ2-5; possible D gene TRBD2, 5 bases. This CDR3 is built from 16 residues. The V gene's germline CDR1 is KGHSH and CDR2 LQKENI. V was shortened by 3 bases and J by 2 bases, with 16 bases between the two germline ends. CDR3 sequence reads: CASSPLQAAAQETQYF. The DNA for the CDR3 is TGTGCCAGCTCACCTCTTCAAGCAGCGGCACAAGAGACCCAGTACTTC.

The J gene is TRBJ1-1, the V gene TRBV7-2; 8 nucleotides line up with TRBD1. The CDR3 covers 15 residues. V lost 5 bases, J lost 2 bases, and 7 bases stayed unmatched. From germline, CDR1 is SGHTA and CDR2 FQGNSA. The CDR3 DNA reads TGTGCCAGCAGCCCCCAGACAGGGGCTAACACTGAAGCTTTCTTT. Its protein is CASSPQTGANTEAFF.

The chain carries TRBV29-1 and TRBJ2-7, with D possibly matching TRBD2 (6 bases). This CDR3 is built from 12 residues. V lost 3 bases, J lost 1 base, and 7 bases lay in between. From germline, CDR1 is SQVTM and CDR2 ANQGSEA. CDR3 region: CSVERGSYEQYF. CDR3 nucleotides: TGCAGCGTTGAGCGGGGTTCCTACGAGCAGTACTTC.

This clonotype was detected only once. The genes are TRBV5-6 and TRBJ1-1; no clear D gene. The CDR3 runs 15 residues. Trimming left V 5 bases short and J 6 bases short, with 20 bases between. Germline V gives CDR1 SGHDT, CDR2 YYEEEE. The CDR3: CASRLGPIKGAEAFF. CDR3 bases: TGTGCCAGCAGACTCGGCCCGATCAAGGGCGCTGAAGCTTTCTTT.

This clonotype was seen only a few times. This chain uses TRBV12-3 or TRBV12-4 with TRBJ2-1, with D possibly being TRBD1 (6 bases). The CDR3 is 15 residues long. V lost 3 bases, J lost 0 bases, and 9 bases lay in between. CDR3 amino acids: CASSLGQSSYNEQFF. The CDR3 coding sequence is TGTGCCAGCAGTTTGGGACAAAGCTCCTACAATGAGCAGTTCTTC.

V is TRBV11-2 and J is TRBJ2-1; 12 nucleotides line up with TRBD2. CDR1 and CDR2 from the germline V gene are SGHAT and FQNNGV. The CDR3 loop spans 16 amino acids. V shed 5 bases, J shed 6 bases, and the junction held 8 bases outside the gene matches. In DNA form, the CDR3 reads TGTGCCAGCAGCCCTGGGCTAGCGGGGGGGCTCAATGAGCAGTTCTTC. Residues: CASSPGLAGGLNEQFF.

The rearrangement uses TRBV15 and TRBJ2-3, with 7 bases identical to TRBD2. The junction had 15 bases not matched to a gene; V was cut back by 5 bases and J by 4 bases. Germline V gene data show CDR1 as LNHNV and CDR2 as YYDKDF (reference sequence). CDR3 size: 17 residues. In DNA form, the CDR3 reads TGTGCCACCAGCCGCGGACTGGCGGGGGTATCTGCAGATACGCAGTATTTT. It codes for CATSRGLAGVSADTQYF.

J is TRBJ2-7 and V is TRBV29-1; the D is unclear. Deletions cut 7 bases from V and 5 bases from J, with 18 bases between. CDR3 size: 13 residues. Germline lookup yields CDR1 SQVTM and CDR2 ANQGSEA. In nucleotides, the CDR3 is TGCAGCGCCAAGGGCGGAAGAGGCGACGAGCAGTACTTC. This gives the protein CSAKGGRGDEQYF.

This chain joins TRBV29-1 and TRBJ2-7, with D hard to call. Trimming cost V 4 bases and J 1 base, with 14 bases left between them. The CDR3 runs to 14 residues. Germline V gene sequence: CDR1 SQVTM, CDR2 ANQGSEA. CDR3 region: CSVGEVLRSYEQYF. As DNA, the CDR3 is TGCAGCGTTGGAGAAGTCCTAAGGTCCTACGAGCAGTACTTC.

The chain recombines TRBV18 with TRBJ1-6, with TRBD1 identical over 8 bases. The germline V gene has CDR1 KGHSH and CDR2 LQKENI. The CDR3 spans 13 residues. Trimming cost V 5 bases and J 11 bases; bases outside gene matches: 5. This CDR3 is CASSKTGEPPLHF. The DNA for the CDR3 is TGTGCCAGCTCAAAGACAGGGGAGCCACCCCTCCACTTT.

The chain is built from TRBV12-3 or TRBV12-4 and TRBJ2-3; the D is unclear. This CDR3 has 15 amino acids. Trimming cost V 8 bases and J 0 bases, with 15 bases left between them. The CDR3 DNA reads TGTGCCAGCGGCTCTCTGAAACCTAGCACAGATACGCAGTATTTT. Amino acids: CASGSLKPSTDTQYF.

The chain combines TRBV7-8 with TRBJ1-4; no definite D call. CDR1 and CDR2 (germline): SGHVS, FQNEAQ. V lost 5 bases, J lost 1 base, and 8 bases lay in between. CDR3 length: 14 residues. CDR3 in amino acids: CASSVWRTNEKLFF. CDR3 bases: TGTGCCAGCAGCGTCTGGAGAACTAATGAAAAACTGTTTTTT.

The chain carries TRBV4-1 and TRBJ1-4, with a tentative D call TRBD1 (6 bases). The CDR3 length is 15 residues. Trimming cost V 2 bases and J 4 bases, with 11 bases left between them. Germline CDR1 MGHRA, CDR2 YSYEKL. The CDR3 loop reads CASSQTTGYNEKLFF. CDR3 DNA sequence: TGCGCCAGCAGCCAAACGACAGGTTATAATGAAAAACTGTTTTTT.

This clonotype was seen once. V is TRBV18 and J is TRBJ1-1, with TRBD1 as a possible D gene (6 bases). CDR1 KGHSH and CDR2 LQKENI come from the germline V gene. The CDR3 loop spans 15 amino acids. The ends were cut back, 4 bases at V and 2 bases at J, with 14 bases in the middle. CDR3 coding DNA: TGTGCCAGCTCACGGGGGCCAGGATTTAACACTGAAGCTTTCTTT. Its protein product is CASSRGPGFNTEAFF. Supplemented by reference TRBV18 and TRBJ1-1, the full variable domain reads NAGVMQNPRHLVRRRGQEARLRCSPMKGHSHVYWYRQLPEEGLKFMVYLQKENIIDESGMPKERFSAEFPKEGPSILRIQQVVRGDSAAYFCASSRGPGFNTEAFFGQGTRLTVV.

This clonotype showed up just once. The chain combines TRBV7-2 with TRBJ2-1; 8 bases align to TRBD2. The CDR3 consists of 16 residues. Germline lookup yields CDR1 SGHTA and CDR2 FQGNSA. V lost 5 bases to trimming and J lost 9 bases; unmatched junction nucleotides: 15. DNA for the CDR3: TGTGCCAGCAGCGACGAGACTAGCGCCCAGGGGAGTGAGCAGTTCTTC. It yields the protein CASSDETSAQGSEQFF. Based on the CDR3 plus reference TRBV7-2 and TRBJ2-1, the full variable domain is GAGVSQSPSNKVTEKGKDVELRCDPISGHTALYWYRQSLGQGLEFLIYFQGNSAPDKSGLPSDRFSAERTGGSVSTLTIQRTQQEDSAVYLCASSDETSAQGSEQFFGPGTRLTVL.

Concerning this clonotype itself: The junction and the germline gene differ at one end; a read error may be behind it. The chain joins TRBV12-3 or TRBV12-4 to TRBJ1-1, with D possibly being TRBD1 (6 bases). This CDR3 comprises 14 residues. CDR3 loop: CASRLGDKNTEAFF. CDR3 in DNA: TGTGCCAGCCGTTTAGGGGACAAGAACACTGAAGCTTTCTTT.

The rearrangement uses TRBV20-1 and TRBJ1-2; TRBD1 matches 12 bases. Germline CDR1 and CDR2: DFQATT and SNEGSKA (reference sequence). CDR3 length: 13 residues. J lost 8 bases, V lost 6 bases, and 7 bases had no gene match. The CDR3 bases are TGCAGTGCCTGGGACAGGGGGCTACGGGGCTACACCTTC. This encodes CSAWDRGLRGYTF.

This clonotype was recorded a few times. J is TRBJ2-5 and V is TRBV7-3; possible D gene TRBD1, 6 bases. Germline V lookup: CDR1 SGHTA, CDR2 FQGTGA. Between the trimmed V and J ends, which lost 5 bases and 5 bases, there was a span of 12 bases. The CDR3 consists of 13 residues. CDR3 DNA: TGTGCCAGCAGCGCCGATAGGGGGGAGACCCAGTACTTC. Its translation: CASSADRGETQYF.

The V call is TRBV25-1, the J call TRBJ2-7; 9 positions match TRBD1. This CDR3 has 16 residues. Germline CDR1 MGHDK, CDR2 SYGVNS. The ends lost 3 bases at V and 0 bases at J; junction bases unmatched: 6. The chain's CDR3 is CASSDPGTGSSYEQYF. The CDR3 DNA follows: TGTGCCAGCAGTGACCCGGGGACAGGGAGCTCCTACGAGCAGTACTTC.